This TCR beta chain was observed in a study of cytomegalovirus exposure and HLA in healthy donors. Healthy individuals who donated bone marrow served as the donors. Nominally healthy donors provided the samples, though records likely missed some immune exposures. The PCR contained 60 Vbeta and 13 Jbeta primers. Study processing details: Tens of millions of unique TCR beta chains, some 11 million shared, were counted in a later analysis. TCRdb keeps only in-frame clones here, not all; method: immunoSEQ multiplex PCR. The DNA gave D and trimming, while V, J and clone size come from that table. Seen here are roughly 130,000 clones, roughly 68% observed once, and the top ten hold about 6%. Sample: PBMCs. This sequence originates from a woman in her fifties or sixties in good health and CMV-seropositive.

The CDR3 region has the DNA TGTGCCAGCAGCTTTCAGGGTATGGGTGAAAAACTGTTTTTT. Protein sequence: CASSFQGMGEKLFF. The chain is built from TRBV11-2 and TRBJ1-4, with a tentative D call TRBD1 (5 bases). Per the germline V gene, CDR1 is SGHAT and CDR2 is FQNNGV. This CDR3 is 14 amino acids long. V dropped 3 bases and J dropped 7 bases, with 12 bases sitting between them.